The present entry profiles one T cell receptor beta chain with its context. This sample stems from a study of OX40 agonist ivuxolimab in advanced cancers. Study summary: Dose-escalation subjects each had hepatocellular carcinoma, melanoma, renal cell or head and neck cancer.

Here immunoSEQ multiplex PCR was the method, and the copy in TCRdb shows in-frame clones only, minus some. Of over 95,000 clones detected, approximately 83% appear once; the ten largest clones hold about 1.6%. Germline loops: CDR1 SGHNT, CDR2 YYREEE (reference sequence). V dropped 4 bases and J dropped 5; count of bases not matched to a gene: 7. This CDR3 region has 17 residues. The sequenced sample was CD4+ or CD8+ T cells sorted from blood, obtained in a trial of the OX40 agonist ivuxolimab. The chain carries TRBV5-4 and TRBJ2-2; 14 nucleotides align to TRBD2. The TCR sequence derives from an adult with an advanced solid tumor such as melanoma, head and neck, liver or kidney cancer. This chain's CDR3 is CASSPGLAGVWTGELFF. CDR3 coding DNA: TGTGCCAGCAGCCCGGGACTAGCGGGAGTATGGACCGGGGAGCTGTTTTTT.